This TCR beta chain was captured in a study of T cells in Graves' hyperthyroidism and ophthalmopathy. On this clonotype: No antigen is known for it.

Amplified TCR beta CDR3 regions derived from RNA transcripts. HTBI primers were employed in a first-round RT-PCR of the TCR CDR3. TCRdb reanalysed the multiplex PCR reads using MiXCR and keeps one entry per CDR3 protein. The data show about 410,000 distinct CDR3 sequences, with under 15% seen just once and roughly 13% held by the top ten. Study-wide results and limits: Most thyroid clonotypes expanded above 0.001 were also detected in blood.

Clinical Activity Scores of at least 3, NOSPECS grades of at least 4 and durations under 3 months characterized ophthalmopathy patients. Patients with uncontrolled infections, other autoimmune diseases, pregnancy or lactation were excluded. Fresh peripheral blood, 8 to 10 ml of it, supplied the PBMCs. Per germline, CDR1 KGHSH and CDR2 LQKENI. V was cut by 3 bases and J by 1 base, with 18 bases left in between. The CDR3 is made up of 17 amino acids. The J gene is TRBJ1-1, the V gene TRBV18; unclear D gene. The clonotype was recovered from a man aged 18 to 29 with Graves' ophthalmopathy. Sequences were obtained from blood. CDR3 amino acids: CASSPEGPSAQNTEAFF. CDR3 nucleotide sequence: TGTGCCAGCTCACCCGAGGGTCCAAGCGCCCAGAACACTGAAGCTTTCTTT.